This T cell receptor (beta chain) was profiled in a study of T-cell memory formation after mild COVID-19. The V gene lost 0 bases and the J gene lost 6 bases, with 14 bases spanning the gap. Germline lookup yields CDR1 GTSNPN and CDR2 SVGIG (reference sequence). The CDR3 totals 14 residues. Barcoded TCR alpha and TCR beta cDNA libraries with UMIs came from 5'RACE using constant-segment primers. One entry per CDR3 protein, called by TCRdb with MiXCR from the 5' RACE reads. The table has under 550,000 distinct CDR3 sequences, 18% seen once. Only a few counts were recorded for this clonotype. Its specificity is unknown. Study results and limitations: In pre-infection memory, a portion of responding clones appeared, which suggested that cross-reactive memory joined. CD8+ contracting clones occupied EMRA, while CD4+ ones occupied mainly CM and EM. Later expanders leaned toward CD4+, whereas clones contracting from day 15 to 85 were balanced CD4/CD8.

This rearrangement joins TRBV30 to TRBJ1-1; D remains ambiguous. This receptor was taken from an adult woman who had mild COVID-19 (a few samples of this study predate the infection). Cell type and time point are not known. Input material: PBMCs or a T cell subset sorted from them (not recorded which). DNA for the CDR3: TGTGCCTGGAGTGTACCCGGGATTAGGGCTGAAGCTTTCTTT. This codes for CAWSVPGIRAEAFF.